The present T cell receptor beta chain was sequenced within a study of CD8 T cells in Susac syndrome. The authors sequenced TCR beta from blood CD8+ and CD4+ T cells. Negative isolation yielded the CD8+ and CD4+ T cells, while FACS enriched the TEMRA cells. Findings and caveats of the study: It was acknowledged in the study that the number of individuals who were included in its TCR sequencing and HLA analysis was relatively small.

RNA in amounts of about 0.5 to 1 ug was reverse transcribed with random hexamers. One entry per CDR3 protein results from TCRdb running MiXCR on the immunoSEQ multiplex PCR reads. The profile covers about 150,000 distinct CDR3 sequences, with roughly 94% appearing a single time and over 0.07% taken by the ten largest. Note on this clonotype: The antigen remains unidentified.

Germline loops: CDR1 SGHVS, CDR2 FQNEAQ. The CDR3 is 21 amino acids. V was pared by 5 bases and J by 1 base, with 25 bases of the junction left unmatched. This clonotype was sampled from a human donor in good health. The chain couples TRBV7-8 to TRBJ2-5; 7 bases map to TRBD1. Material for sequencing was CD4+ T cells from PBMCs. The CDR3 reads CASSPLTLRTGAKSRQETQYF. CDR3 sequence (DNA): TGTGCCAGCAGCCCACTCACCCTTCGTACAGGGGCGAAATCTCGCCAAGAGACCCAGTACTTC.